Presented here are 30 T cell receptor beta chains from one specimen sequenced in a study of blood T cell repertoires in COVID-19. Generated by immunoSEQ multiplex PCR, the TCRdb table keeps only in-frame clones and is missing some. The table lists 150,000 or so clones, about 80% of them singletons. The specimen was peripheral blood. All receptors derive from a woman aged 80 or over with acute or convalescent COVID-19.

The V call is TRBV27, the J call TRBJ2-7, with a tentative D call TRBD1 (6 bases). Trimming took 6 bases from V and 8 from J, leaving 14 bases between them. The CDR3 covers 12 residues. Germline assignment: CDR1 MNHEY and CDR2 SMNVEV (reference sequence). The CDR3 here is CASSKNREQQYF. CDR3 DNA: TGTGCCAGCAGCAAAAACAGGGAACAGCAGTACTTC.

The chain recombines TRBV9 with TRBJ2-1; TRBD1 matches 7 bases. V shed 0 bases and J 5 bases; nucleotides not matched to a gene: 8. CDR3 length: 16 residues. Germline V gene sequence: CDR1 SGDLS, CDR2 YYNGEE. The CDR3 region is CASSVVEQGFDNEQFF. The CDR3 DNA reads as TGTGCCAGCAGCGTAGTGGAACAGGGGTTCGACAATGAGCAGTTCTTC.

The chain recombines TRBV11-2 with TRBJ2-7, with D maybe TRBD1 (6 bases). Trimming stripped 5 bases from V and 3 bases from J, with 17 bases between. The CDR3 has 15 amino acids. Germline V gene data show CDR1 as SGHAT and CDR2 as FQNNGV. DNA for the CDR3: TGTGCCAGCAGCCTCAACTCGGGACAAAGCTACGAGCAGTACTTC. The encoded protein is CASSLNSGQSYEQYF. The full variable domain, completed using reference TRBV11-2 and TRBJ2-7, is EAGVAQSPRYKIIEKRQSVAFWCNPISGHATLYWYQQILGQGPKLLIQFQNNGVVDDSQLPKDRFSAERLKGVDSTLKIQPAKLEDSAVYLCASSLNSGQSYEQYFGPGTRLTVT.

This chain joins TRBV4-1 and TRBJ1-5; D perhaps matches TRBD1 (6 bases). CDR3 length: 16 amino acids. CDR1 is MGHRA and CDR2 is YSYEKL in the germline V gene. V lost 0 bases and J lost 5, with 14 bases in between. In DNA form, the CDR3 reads TGCGCCAGCAGCCAAGATGTCGCAGGGGCGTATCAGCCCCAGCATTTT. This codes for CASSQDVAGAYQPQHF.

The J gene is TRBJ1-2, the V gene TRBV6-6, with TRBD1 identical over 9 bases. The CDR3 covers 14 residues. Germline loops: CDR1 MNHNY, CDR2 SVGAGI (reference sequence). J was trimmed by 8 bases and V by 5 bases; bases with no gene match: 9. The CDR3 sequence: CASSLDRGVVGYTF. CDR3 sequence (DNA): TGTGCCAGCAGTCTCGACAGGGGGGTTGTCGGCTACACCTTC.

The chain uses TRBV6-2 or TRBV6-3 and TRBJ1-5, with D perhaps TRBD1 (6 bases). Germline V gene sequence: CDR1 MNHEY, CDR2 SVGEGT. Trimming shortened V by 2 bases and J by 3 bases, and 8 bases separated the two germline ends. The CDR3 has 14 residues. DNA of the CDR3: TGTGCCAGCAGTTACCGGGACAACAATCAGCCCCAGCATTTT. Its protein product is CASSYRDNNQPQHF.

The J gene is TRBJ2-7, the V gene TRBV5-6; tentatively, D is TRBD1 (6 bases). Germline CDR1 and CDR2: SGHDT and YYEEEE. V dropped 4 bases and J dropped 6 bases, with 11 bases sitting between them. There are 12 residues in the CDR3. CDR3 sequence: CASSHTGFEQYF. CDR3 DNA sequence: TGTGCCAGCAGCCACACAGGGTTCGAGCAGTACTTC.

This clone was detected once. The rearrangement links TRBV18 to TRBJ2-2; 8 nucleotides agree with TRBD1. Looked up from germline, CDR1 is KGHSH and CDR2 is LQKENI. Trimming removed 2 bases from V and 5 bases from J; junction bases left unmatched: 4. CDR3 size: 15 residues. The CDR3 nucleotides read TGTGCCAGCTCACCAATGACAGGGGAAACCGGGGAGCTGTTTTTT. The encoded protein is CASSPMTGETGELFF.

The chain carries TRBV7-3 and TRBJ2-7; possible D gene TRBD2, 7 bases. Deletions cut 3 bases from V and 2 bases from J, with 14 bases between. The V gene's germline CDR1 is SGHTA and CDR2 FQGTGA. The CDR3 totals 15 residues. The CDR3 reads CASSFGRGLTYEQYF. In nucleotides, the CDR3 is TGTGCCAGCAGCTTCGGGCGGGGGCTTACCTACGAGCAGTACTTC.

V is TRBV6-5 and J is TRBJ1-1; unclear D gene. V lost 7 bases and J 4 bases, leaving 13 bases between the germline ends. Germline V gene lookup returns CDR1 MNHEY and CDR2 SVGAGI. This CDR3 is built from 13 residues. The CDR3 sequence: CASITSGRTEAFF. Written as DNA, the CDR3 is TGTGCCAGCATTACGTCGGGTCGCACTGAAGCTTTCTTT.

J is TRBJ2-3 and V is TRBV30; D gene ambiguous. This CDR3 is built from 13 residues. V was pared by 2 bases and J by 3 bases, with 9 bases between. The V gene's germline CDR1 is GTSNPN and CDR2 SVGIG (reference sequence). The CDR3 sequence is CAWSSGATDTQYF. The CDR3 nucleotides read TGTGCCTGGAGTTCTGGAGCGACAGATACGCAGTATTTT.

The CDR3 here is CASSRNSHELYEQYF. The CDR3 DNA is TGTGCCAGCAGCAGGAATAGCCATGAACTTTACGAGCAGTACTTC. The V and J genes are TRBV7-9 and TRBJ2-7; D unresolved. CDR1 is SEHNR, CDR2 FQNEAQ, per germline (reference sequence). The CDR3 length is 15 residues. The V gene lost 5 bases and the J gene lost 4 bases, with 18 bases spanning the gap.

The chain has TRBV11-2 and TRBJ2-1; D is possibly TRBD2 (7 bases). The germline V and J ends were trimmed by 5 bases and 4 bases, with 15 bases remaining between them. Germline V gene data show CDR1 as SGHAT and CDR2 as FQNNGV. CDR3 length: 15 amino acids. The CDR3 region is CASSAGANPYNEQFF. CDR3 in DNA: TGTGCCAGCAGCGCGGGGGCTAACCCTTACAATGAGCAGTTCTTC.

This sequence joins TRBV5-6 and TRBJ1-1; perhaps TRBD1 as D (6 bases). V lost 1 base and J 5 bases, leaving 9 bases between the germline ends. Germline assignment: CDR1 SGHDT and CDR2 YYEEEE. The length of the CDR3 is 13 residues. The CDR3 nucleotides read TGTGCCAGCAGCTTGAGGGGGTATACTGAAGCTTTCTTT. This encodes CASSLRGYTEAFF.

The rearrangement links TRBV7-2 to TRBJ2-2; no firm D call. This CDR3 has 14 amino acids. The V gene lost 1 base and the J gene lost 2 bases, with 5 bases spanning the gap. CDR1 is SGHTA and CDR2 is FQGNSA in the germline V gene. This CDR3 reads CASSLERNTGELFF. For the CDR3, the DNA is TGTGCCAGCAGCTTAGAGAGAAACACCGGGGAGCTGTTTTTT.

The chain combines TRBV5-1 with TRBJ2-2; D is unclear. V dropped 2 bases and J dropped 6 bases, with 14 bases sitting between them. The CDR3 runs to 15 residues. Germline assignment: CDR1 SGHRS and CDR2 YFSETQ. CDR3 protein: CASSLPDNLAGELFF. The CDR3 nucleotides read TGCGCCAGCAGCTTACCCGACAATTTGGCCGGGGAGCTGTTTTTT.

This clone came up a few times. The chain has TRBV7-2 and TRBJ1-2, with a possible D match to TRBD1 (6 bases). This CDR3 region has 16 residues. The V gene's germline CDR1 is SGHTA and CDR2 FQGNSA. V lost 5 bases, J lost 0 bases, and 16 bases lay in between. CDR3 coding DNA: TGTGCCAGCAGCATTAGCGCGGACAGCGCTAACTATGGCTACACCTTC. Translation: CASSISADSANYGYTF.

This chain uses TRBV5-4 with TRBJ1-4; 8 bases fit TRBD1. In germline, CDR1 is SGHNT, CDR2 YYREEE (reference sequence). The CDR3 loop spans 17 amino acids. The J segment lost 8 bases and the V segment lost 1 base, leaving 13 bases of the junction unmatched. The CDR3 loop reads CASSLWGAGGSHEKLFF. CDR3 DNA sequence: TGTGCCAGCAGCTTGTGGGGCGCAGGGGGCTCCCACGAAAAACTGTTTTTT. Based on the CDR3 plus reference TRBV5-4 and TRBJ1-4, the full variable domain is ETGVTQSPTHLIKTRGQQVTLRCSSQSGHNTVSWYQQALGQGPQFIFQYYREEENGRGNFPPRFSGLQFPNYSSELNVNALELDDSALYLCASSLWGAGGSHEKLFFGSGTQLSVL.

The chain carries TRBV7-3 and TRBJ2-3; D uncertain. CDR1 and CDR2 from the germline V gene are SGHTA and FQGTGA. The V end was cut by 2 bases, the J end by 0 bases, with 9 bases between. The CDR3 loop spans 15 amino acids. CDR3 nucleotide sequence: TGTGCCAGCAGCTTAGTGGGCGATAGCACAGATACGCAGTATTTT. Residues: CASSLVGDSTDTQYF.

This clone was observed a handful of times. The chain's CDR3 is CASSSGLAGGLYQETQYF. The CDR3 DNA follows: TGCGCCAGCAGCTCCGGACTAGCGGGGGGCCTGTACCAAGAGACCCAGTACTTC. The chain couples TRBV5-1 to TRBJ2-5; 14 nucleotides align to TRBD2. V shed 3 bases, J shed 0 bases, and the junction held 7 bases outside the gene matches. This CDR3 region has 18 residues. Germline loops: CDR1 SGHRS, CDR2 YFSETQ.

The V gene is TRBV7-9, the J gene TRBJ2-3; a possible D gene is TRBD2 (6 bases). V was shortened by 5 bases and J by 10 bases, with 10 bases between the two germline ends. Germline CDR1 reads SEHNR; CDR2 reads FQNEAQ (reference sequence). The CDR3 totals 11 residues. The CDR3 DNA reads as TGTGCCAGCAGCCTTCGGGGGTCGCAGTATTTT. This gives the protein CASSLRGSQYF.

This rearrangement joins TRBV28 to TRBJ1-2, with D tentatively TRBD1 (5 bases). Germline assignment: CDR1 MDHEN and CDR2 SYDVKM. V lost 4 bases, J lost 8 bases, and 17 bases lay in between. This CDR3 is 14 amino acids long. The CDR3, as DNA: TGTGCCAGCAGTTCCACGTCGCGGGGGAGAGGCTACACCTTC. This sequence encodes CASSSTSRGRGYTF.

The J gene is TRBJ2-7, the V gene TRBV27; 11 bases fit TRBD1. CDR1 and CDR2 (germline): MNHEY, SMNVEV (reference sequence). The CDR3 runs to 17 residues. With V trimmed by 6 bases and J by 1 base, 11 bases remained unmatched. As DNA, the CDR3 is TGTGCCAGCAGCCGGGGGTGGGGGACAGGGGGGTCCTACGAGCAGTACTTC. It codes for CASSRGWGTGGSYEQYF.

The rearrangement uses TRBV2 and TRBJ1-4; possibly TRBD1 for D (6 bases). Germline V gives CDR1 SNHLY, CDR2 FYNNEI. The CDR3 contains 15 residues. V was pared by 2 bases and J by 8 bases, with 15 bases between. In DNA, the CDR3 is TGTGCCAGCAGTGAAAGGACAGCCCTTAAGGAAAAACTGTTTTTT. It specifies CASSERTALKEKLFF.

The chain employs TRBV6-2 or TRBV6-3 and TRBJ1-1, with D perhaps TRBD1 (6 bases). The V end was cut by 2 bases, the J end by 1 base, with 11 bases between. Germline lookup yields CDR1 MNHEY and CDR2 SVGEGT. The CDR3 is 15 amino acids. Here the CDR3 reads CASSYPDSTNTEAFF. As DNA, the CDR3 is TGTGCCAGCAGTTACCCGGACAGTACGAACACTGAAGCTTTCTTT.

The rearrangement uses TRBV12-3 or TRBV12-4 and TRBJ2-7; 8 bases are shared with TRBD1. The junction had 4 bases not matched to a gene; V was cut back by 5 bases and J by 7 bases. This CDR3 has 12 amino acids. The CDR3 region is CASSRTGGEQYF. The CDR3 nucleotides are TGTGCCAGCAGTAGAACAGGGGGAGAGCAGTACTTC.

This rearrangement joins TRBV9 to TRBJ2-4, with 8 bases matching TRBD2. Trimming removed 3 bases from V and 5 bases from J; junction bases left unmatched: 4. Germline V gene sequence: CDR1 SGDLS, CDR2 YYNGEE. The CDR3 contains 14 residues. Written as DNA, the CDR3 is TGTGCCAGCAGCGGCCAACTAGCGGAAAACATTCAGTACTTC. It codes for CASSGQLAENIQYF.

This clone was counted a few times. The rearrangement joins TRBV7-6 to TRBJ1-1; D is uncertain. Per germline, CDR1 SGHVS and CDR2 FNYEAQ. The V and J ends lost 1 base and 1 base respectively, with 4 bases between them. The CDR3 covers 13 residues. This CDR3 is CASSLDTNTEAFF. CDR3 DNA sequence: TGTGCCAGCAGCTTAGACACGAACACTGAAGCTTTCTTT.

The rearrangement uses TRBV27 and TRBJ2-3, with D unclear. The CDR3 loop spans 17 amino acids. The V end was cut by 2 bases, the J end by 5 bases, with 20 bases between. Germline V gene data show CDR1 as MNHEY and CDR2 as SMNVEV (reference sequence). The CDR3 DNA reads TGTGCCAGCAGTTTAAGAACCGGCAGGTTTATGGGAGATACGCAGTATTTT. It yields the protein CASSLRTGRFMGDTQYF.

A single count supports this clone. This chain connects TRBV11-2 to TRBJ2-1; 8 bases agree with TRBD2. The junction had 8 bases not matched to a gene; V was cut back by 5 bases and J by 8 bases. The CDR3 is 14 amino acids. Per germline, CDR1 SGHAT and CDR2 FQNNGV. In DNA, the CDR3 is TGTGCCAGCAGCCCCTGGACTAGCCTGGATGAGCAGTTCTTC. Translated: CASSPWTSLDEQFF.